These 24 T cell receptor beta chains were sequenced from one sample in a study of blood T cell repertoires in COVID-19. This table comes from immunoSEQ multiplex PCR, and its TCRdb copy is limited to in-frame clones, with some not included. There are approximately 140,000 clones in the sample; approximately 84% occur only once, and approximately 17% lies in the top ten. Material: peripheral blood. The receptors originated from a woman older than 75 with acute or convalescent COVID-19.

This clone was detected ten times or more. The gene calls are TRBV4-3 and TRBJ2-7, with D perhaps TRBD2 (7 bases). The CDR3 contains 15 residues. Germline V lookup: CDR1 LGHNA, CDR2 YSLEER. Trimming pared 9 bases from V and 6 bases from J, leaving 24 bases between. The CDR3 region has the DNA TGCGCCAGTGCAACTAGCGCCCGGGCCAGGGGCGAGCAGTACTTC. It codes for CASATSARARGEQYF.

The chain links TRBV14 to TRBJ1-2; 11 bases match TRBD1. CDR1 and CDR2 from the germline V gene are SGHDN and FVKESK. CDR3 size: 15 residues. The ends lost 0 bases at V and 5 bases at J; junction bases unmatched: 2. The chain's CDR3 is CASSQEGQGVYGYTF. CDR3 sequence (DNA): TGTGCCAGCAGCCAAGAGGGACAGGGGGTTTATGGCTACACCTTC.

This sequence joins TRBV6-6 and TRBJ2-3, with 8 bases matching TRBD2. CDR1 and CDR2 from the germline V gene are MNHNY and SVGAGI (reference sequence). The CDR3 is made up of 15 amino acids. Losses at the gene ends were 2 bases for V and 4 bases for J; bases not matched to a gene: 5. The CDR3 here is CASSYEGTRSDTQYF. CDR3 DNA sequence: TGTGCCAGCAGTTACGAAGGGACTAGGTCAGATACGCAGTATTTT.

The chain has TRBV3-1 (or the pseudogene TRBV3-2) and TRBJ1-2, with TRBD1 as a possible D gene (6 bases). Germline V gives CDR1 LGHDT, CDR2 YNNKEL (reference sequence). The V gene lost 0 bases and the J gene lost 8 bases, with 19 bases spanning the gap. This CDR3 spans 16 amino acids. For the CDR3, the DNA is TGTGCCAGCAGCCAAGATAGGGGGGGAGTCCTATCCGGCTACACCTTC. Its protein is CASSQDRGGVLSGYTF.

The V call is TRBV18, the J call TRBJ1-5; possibly TRBD1 for D (6 bases). The CDR3 sequence is 14 residues long. Germline V gene sequence: CDR1 KGHSH, CDR2 LQKENI. V was pared by 3 bases and J by 6 bases, with 12 bases between. In DNA, the CDR3 is TGTGCCAGCTCACCCGGAACAGGGACTCAGCCCCAGCATTTT. Amino acids: CASSPGTGTQPQHF.

V gene TRBV5-4 combines with J gene TRBJ2-1; D remains unclear. V was trimmed by 4 bases and J by 7 bases, leaving 9 bases between them. Germline V gene lookup returns CDR1 SGHNT and CDR2 YYREEE (reference sequence). The CDR3 runs to 12 residues. The CDR3 DNA is TGTGCCAGCAGCCTTAACCGGAATGAGCAGTTCTTC. Protein: CASSLNRNEQFF.

This chain joins TRBV5-1 and TRBJ2-1; 11 bases are shared with TRBD2. The CDR3 is 15 amino acids. From germline, CDR1 is SGHRS and CDR2 YFSETQ. Trimming at V came to 1 base and at J to 7 bases, leaving 4 bases not matched to a gene. The CDR3 DNA is TGCGCCAGCAGCTTGTCTACTAGCGGGAGAAATGAGCAGTTCTTC. Its translation is CASSLSTSGRNEQFF.

The chain carries TRBV6-6 and TRBJ2-7, with 9 bases fitting TRBD1. The V gene end was trimmed by 6 bases and the J gene end by 6 bases; junction bases not matched to a gene: 6. The V gene's germline CDR1 is MNHNY and CDR2 SVGAGI (reference sequence). The CDR3 covers 13 residues. The CDR3 is CASSRRDRVEQYF. The CDR3 DNA sequence: TGTGCCAGCAGCCGCCGGGACAGGGTCGAGCAGTACTTC.

The rearrangement links TRBV27 to TRBJ2-7; TRBD1 matches at 7 bases. The CDR3 loop spans 13 amino acids. J gave up 7 bases and V 6 bases, and 9 bases lay outside the gene matches. Per the germline V gene, CDR1 is MNHEY and CDR2 is SMNVEV (reference sequence). The CDR3 DNA is TGTGCCAGCAGCCAGACAGGGCGGCGGGAGCAGTACTTC. Encoded protein: CASSQTGRREQYF.

This CDR3 is CASSLTGFNGELFF. DNA of the CDR3: TGTGCCAGCAGTTTGACAGGGTTCAACGGGGAGCTGTTTTTT. This sequence joins TRBV6-6 and TRBJ2-2, with 7 bases aligning to TRBD1. Losses at the gene ends were 4 bases for V and 7 bases for J; bases not matched to a gene: 6. Germline values: CDR1 MNHNY, CDR2 SVGAGI (reference sequence). The CDR3 is 14 residues long.

The chain combines TRBV2 with TRBJ2-3; perhaps TRBD1 as D (6 bases). CDR3 size: 16 residues. V was pared by 2 bases and J by 2 bases, with 14 bases between. Germline V gene sequence: CDR1 SNHLY, CDR2 FYNNEI. The CDR3 region is CASSEKGDMATDTQYF. CDR3 nucleotides: TGTGCCAGCAGTGAAAAGGGGGATATGGCCACAGATACGCAGTATTTT.

The chain uses TRBV27 and TRBJ2-7; perhaps TRBD1 as D (6 bases). V was shortened by 11 bases and J by 7 bases, with 30 bases between the two germline ends. This CDR3 region has 16 residues. In germline, CDR1 is MNHEY, CDR2 SMNVEV (reference sequence). CDR3 coding DNA: TGTGCCTGCACCCCCCCATCGGGCAGGGGAAAGAGGGAGCAGTACTTC. Residues: CACTPPSGRGKREQYF.

V is TRBV7-2 and J is TRBJ1-2, with D possibly matching TRBD1 (6 bases). Looked up from germline, CDR1 is SGHTA and CDR2 is FQGNSA. CDR3 size: 17 residues. V was pared by 1 base and J by 0 bases, with 15 bases between. The CDR3 DNA follows: TGTGCCAGCAGCTTAGATGCGGGGGCGGCTACTAACTATGGCTACACCTTC. This encodes CASSLDAGAATNYGYTF.

In this sample, this clone turned up once. The chain combines TRBV7-2 with TRBJ1-6, with 9 positions matching TRBD1. Trimming at V came to 1 base and at J to 9 bases, leaving 4 bases not matched to a gene. Germline V lookup: CDR1 SGHTA, CDR2 FQGNSA. The CDR3 contains 15 residues. The CDR3 nucleotides are TGTGCCAGCAGCTTAGGGACAGGGGCCACTTCACCCCTCCACTTT. It yields the protein CASSLGTGATSPLHF.

J is TRBJ2-3 and V is TRBV7-2, with D possibly matching TRBD1 (6 bases). The CDR3 extends over 16 amino acids. The germline V gene has CDR1 SGHTA and CDR2 FQGNSA. Trimming cost V 5 bases and J 2 bases, with 17 bases left between them. CDR3 nucleotides: TGTGCCAGCAGCCCGGTGGGACACTATAACACAGATACGCAGTATTTT. Amino acids: CASSPVGHYNTDTQYF.

This clone is a singleton in its sample. This chain links TRBV7-9 with TRBJ1-2; TRBD1 might be the D (6 bases). CDR3 length: 15 amino acids. V was trimmed by 5 bases and J by 5 bases, leaving 18 bases between them. Germline V lookup: CDR1 SEHNR, CDR2 FQNEAQ (reference sequence). Written as DNA, the CDR3 is TGTGCCAGCAGCCCAGGGGCAGGGTATAGGTATGGCTACACCTTC. Protein product: CASSPGAGYRYGYTF.

This chain joins TRBV11-2 and TRBJ2-7; 8 positions match TRBD1. CDR3 size: 15 residues. The J segment lost 2 bases and the V segment lost 4 bases, leaving 7 bases of the junction unmatched. Germline V gene lookup returns CDR1 SGHAT and CDR2 FQNNGV. Here the CDR3 reads CASSSTGTGAYEQYF. DNA of the CDR3: TGTGCCAGCAGCTCTACCGGGACAGGAGCCTACGAGCAGTACTTC.

The chain employs TRBV4-3 and TRBJ1-1; possible D gene TRBD1, 6 bases. Germline CDR1 LGHNA, CDR2 YSLEER. The V and J ends lost 1 base and 5 bases respectively, with 11 bases between them. CDR3 length: 14 residues. Here the CDR3 DNA reads TGCGCCAGCAGCCAAGCTCAGGGGTTTACTGAAGCTTTCTTT. Residues: CASSQAQGFTEAFF.

The CDR3 DNA sequence: TGCGCCAGCAGCCCGGGGGGCCGACTAGCGGGGGCCGGCACAGATACGCAGTATTTT. This sequence encodes CASSPGGRLAGAGTDTQYF. The chain combines TRBV5-1 with TRBJ2-3; 12 bases match TRBD2. CDR1 and CDR2 (germline): SGHRS, YFSETQ. The length of the CDR3 is 19 residues. V trimming: 4 bases; J trimming: 1 base; junction bases outside the gene matches: 13.

The chain is built from TRBV19 and TRBJ2-5, with 10 nucleotides matching TRBD1. The germline V gene encodes CDR1 LNHDA and CDR2 SQIVND (reference sequence). The V gene end was trimmed by 3 bases and the J gene end by 5 bases; junction bases not matched to a gene: 9. The CDR3 covers 16 residues. This CDR3 is CASSILGQGMRETQYF. The CDR3 bases are TGTGCCAGTAGTATCTTGGGACAGGGGATGCGGGAGACCCAGTACTTC.

This chain joins TRBV5-4 and TRBJ2-1; TRBD1 aligns across 9 bases. In germline, CDR1 is SGHNT, CDR2 YYREEE (reference sequence). Trimming took 4 bases from V and 7 from J; bases not matched to a gene: 9. CDR3 length: 15 residues. The CDR3 nucleotides read TGTGCCAGCAGCACAACCGGGACAGGGTGGAATGAGCAGTTCTTC. Amino acids: CASSTTGTGWNEQFF.

This clone was picked up a small number of times. The chain recombines TRBV2 with TRBJ2-7; no definite D call. Germline CDR1 reads SNHLY; CDR2 reads FYNNEI. Trimming stripped 5 bases from V and 0 bases from J, with 14 bases between. The CDR3 covers 15 residues. The CDR3: CASSRFAVSSYEQYF. CDR3 nucleotide sequence: TGTGCCAGCAGTAGATTTGCGGTTAGCTCCTACGAGCAGTACTTC.

The chain carries TRBV6-5 and TRBJ1-1; the match to TRBD1 covers 7 bases. V dropped 6 bases and J dropped 1; count of bases not matched to a gene: 5. The CDR3 has 14 residues. The germline V gene encodes CDR1 MNHEY and CDR2 SVGAGI. The CDR3: CASRQDRENTEAFF. CDR3 bases: TGTGCCAGCAGACAAGACAGGGAGAACACTGAAGCTTTCTTT.

The rearrangement uses TRBV27 and TRBJ2-7, with TRBD2 identical over 8 bases. The V gene's germline CDR1 is MNHEY and CDR2 SMNVEV (reference sequence). V trimming: 6 bases; J trimming: 6 bases; junction bases outside the gene matches: 4. CDR3 size: 12 residues. The CDR3 here is CASSLSGGEQYF. The CDR3 DNA reads as TGTGCCAGCAGCCTGAGCGGGGGCGAGCAGTACTTC.